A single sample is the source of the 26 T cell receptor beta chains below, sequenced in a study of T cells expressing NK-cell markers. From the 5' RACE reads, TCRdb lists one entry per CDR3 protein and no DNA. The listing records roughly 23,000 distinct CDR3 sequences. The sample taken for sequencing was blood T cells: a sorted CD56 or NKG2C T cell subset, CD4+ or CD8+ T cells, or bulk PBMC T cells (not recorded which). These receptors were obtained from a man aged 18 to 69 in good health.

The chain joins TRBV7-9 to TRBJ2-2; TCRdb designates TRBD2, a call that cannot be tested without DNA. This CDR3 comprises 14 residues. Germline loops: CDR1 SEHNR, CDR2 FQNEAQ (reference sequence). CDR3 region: CASNGDFSTGELFF.

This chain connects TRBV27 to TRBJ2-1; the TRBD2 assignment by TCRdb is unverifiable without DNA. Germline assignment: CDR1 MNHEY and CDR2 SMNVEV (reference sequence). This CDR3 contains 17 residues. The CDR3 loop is CASSLFGGRPSYNEQFF.

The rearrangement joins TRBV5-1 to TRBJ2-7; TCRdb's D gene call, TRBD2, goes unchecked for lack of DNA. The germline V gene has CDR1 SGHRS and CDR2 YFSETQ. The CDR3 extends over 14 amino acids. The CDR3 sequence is CASSWGDQLPEQYF.

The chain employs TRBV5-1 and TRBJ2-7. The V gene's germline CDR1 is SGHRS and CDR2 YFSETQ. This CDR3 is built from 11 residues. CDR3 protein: CASSANYEQYF.

The CDR3 region is CASSLTSGEYNEQFF. The chain uses TRBV7-3 and TRBJ2-1; TCRdb selects TRBD2, and the lack of DNA leaves this call unchecked. The CDR3 has 15 amino acids. The germline gives CDR1 SGHTA, CDR2 FQGTGA.

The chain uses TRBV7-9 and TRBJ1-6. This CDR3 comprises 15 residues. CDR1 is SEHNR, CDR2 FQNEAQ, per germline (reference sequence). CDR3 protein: CASSLRLSSNSPLHF.

The CDR3 region is CAQTPSGRWDTQYF. This chain joins TRBV30 and TRBJ2-3; the TCRdb D gene call, TRBD2, has no DNA to confirm it. The V gene's germline CDR1 is GTSNPN and CDR2 SVGIG (reference sequence). The CDR3 consists of 14 residues. Filled out from reference TRBV30 and TRBJ2-3, the complete variable domain reads SQTIHQWPATLVQPVGSPLSLECTVEGTSNPNLYWYRQAAGRGLQLLFYSVGIGQISSEVPQNLSASRPQDRQFILSSKKLLLSDSGFYLCAQTPSGRWDTQYFGPGTRLTVL.

This CDR3 reads CASSFGGLGFQGTYNEQFF. The rearrangement links TRBV11-1 to TRBJ2-1. This CDR3 region has 19 residues. Looked up from germline, CDR1 is SGHAT and CDR2 is FQDESV (reference sequence).

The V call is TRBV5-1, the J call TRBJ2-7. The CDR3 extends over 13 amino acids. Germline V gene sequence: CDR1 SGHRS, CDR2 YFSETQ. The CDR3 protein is CASTRSRAHEQYF. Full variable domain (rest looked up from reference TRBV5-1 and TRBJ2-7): KAGVTQTPRYLIKTRGQQVTLSCSPISGHRSVSWYQQTPGQGLQFLFEYFSETQRNKGNFPGRFSGRQFSNSRSEMNVSTLELGDSALYLCASTRSRAHEQYFGPGTRLTVT.

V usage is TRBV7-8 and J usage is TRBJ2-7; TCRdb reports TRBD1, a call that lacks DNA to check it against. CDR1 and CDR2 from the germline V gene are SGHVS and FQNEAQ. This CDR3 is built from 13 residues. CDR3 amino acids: CASSGVQGGEQYF.

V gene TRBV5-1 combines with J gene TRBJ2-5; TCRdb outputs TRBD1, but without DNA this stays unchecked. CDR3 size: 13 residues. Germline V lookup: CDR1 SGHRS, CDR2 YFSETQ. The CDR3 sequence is CASSHTGAETQYF. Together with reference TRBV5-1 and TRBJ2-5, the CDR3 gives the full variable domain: KAGVTQTPRYLIKTRGQQVTLSCSPISGHRSVSWYQQTPGQGLQFLFEYFSETQRNKGNFPGRFSGRQFSNSRSEMNVSTLELGDSALYLCASSHTGAETQYFGPGTRLLVL.

The CDR3 region is CAWAHGLAGVTGELFF. The chain employs TRBV30 and TRBJ2-2; there is no DNA to check the TCRdb D call of TRBD2. The CDR3 spans 16 residues. The germline CDR1 and CDR2 sequences are GTSNPN and SVGIG (reference sequence).

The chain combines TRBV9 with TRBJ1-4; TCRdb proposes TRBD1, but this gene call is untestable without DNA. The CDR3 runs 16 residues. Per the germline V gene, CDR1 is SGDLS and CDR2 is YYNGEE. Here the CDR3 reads CASSVSGTGIDEKLFF. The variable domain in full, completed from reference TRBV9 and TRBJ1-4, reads DSGVTQTPKHLITATGQRVTLRCSPRSGDLSVYWYQQSLDQGLQFLIQYYNGEERAKGNILERFSAQQFPDLHSELNLSSLELGDSALYFCASSVSGTGIDEKLFFGSGTQLSVL.

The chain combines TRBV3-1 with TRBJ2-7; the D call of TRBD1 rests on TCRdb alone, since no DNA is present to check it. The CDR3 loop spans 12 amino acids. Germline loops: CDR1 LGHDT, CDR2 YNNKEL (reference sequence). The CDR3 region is CATQTGPGEQYF.

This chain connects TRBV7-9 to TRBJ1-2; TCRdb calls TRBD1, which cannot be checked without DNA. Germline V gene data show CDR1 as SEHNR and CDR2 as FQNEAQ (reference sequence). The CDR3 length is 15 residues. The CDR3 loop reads CASSLLRDLSYGYTF.

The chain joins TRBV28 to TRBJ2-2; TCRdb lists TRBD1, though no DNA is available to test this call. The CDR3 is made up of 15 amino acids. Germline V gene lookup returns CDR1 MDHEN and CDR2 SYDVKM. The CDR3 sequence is CASSLLATGDGELFF.

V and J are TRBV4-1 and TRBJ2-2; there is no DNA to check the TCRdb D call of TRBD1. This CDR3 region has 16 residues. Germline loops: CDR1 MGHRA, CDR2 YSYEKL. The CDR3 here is CASSPRTGKNTGELFF.

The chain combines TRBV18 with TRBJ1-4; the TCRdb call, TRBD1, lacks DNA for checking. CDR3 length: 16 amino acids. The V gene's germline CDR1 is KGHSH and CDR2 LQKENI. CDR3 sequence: CASSPNRPGWDEKLFF.

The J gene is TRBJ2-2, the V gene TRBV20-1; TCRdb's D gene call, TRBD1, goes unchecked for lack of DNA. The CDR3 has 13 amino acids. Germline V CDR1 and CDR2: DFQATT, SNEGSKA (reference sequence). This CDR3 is CSARQGSTGELFF.

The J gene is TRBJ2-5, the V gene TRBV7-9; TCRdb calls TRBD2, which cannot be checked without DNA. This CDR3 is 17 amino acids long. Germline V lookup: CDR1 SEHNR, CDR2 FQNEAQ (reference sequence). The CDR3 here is CASSLFAGVGGRETQYF.

CDR3 in amino acids: CASSAGQGAIYEQYF. The V gene is TRBV25-1, the J gene TRBJ2-7; TCRdb's D call of TRBD1 is untestable without DNA. Germline CDR1 MGHDK, CDR2 SYGVNS. The CDR3 length is 15 residues.

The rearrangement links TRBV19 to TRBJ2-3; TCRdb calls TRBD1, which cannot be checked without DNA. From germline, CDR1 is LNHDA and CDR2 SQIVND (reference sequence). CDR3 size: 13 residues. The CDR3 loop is CASSISPGDTQYF.

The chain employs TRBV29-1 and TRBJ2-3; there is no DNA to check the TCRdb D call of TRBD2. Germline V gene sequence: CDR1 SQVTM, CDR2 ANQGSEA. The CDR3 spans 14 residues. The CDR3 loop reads CSVALAATTDTQYF.

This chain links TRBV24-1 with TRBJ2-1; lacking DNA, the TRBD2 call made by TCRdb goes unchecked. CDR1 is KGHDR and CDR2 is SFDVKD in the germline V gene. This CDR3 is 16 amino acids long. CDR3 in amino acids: CATSAGARSSYNEQFF.

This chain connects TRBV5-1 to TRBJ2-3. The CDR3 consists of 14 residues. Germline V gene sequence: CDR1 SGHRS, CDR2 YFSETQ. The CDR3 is CASRTQEVTDTQYF.

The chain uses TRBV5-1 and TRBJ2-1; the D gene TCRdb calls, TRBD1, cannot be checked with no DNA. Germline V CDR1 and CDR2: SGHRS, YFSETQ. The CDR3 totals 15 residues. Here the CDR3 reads CASSSGQGAFDEQFF. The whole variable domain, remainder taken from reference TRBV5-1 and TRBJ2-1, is KAGVTQTPRYLIKTRGQQVTLSCSPISGHRSVSWYQQTPGQGLQFLFEYFSETQRNKGNFPGRFSGRQFSNSRSEMNVSTLELGDSALYLCASSSGQGAFDEQFFGPGTRLTVL.